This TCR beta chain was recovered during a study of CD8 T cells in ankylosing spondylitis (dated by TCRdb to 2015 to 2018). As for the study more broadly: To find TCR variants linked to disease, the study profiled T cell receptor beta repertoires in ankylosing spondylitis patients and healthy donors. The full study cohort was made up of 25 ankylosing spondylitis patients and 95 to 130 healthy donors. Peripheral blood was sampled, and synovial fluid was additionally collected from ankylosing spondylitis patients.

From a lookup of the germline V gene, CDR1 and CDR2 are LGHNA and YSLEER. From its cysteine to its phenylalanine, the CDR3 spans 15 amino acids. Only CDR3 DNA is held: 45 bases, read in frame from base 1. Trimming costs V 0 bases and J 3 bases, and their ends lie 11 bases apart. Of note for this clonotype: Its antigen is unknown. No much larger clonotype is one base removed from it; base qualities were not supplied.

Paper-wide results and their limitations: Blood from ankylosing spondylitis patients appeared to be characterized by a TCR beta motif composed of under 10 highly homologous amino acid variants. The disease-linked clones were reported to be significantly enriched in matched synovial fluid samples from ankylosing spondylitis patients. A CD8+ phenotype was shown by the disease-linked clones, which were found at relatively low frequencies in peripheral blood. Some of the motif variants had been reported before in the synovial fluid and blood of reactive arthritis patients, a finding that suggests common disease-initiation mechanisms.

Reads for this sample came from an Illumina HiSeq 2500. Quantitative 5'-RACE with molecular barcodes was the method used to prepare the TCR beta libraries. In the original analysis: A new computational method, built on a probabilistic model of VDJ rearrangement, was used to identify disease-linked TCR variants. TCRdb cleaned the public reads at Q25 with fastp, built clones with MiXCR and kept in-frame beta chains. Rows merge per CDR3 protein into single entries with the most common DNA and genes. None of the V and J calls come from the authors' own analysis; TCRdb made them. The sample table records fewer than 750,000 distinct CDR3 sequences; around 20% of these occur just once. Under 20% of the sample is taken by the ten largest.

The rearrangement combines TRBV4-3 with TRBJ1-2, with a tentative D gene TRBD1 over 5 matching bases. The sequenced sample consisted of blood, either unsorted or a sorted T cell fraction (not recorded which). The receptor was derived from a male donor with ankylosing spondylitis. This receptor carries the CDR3 CASSQERQGYYGYTF. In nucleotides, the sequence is TGCGCCAGCAGCCAAGAACGGCAGGGTTACTATGGCTACACCTTC.